In its sample, the clone carrying this TCR beta chain was seen many times. The antigen is undetermined. This record belongs to a study of regulatory T cells in long-lasting Graves disease. Study-wide points: Among samples with persistent disease, TRBV28, TRBJ1-2 and TRBJ2-5 were favored. Researchers examined only peripheral blood and not thyroid tissue.

CDR3 length equals 14 residues. The germline V gene has CDR1 LGHDT and CDR2 YNNKEL (reference sequence). The J segment lost 3 bases and the V segment lost 1 base, leaving 3 bases of the junction unmatched. For TCR beta, libraries came from iRepertoire HTBI primers and Arm-PCR of CDR3 regions. The authors' processing: Spanning all samples, the identified segments comprised 62 TRBV and more than 11 TRBJ. TCRdb used MiXCR to reprocess the multiplex PCR reads, holding one entry per CDR3 protein. The V and J calls were not made by the authors but by TCRdb's processing. Among a few hundred thousand distinct CDR3 sequences, about 25% were seen once, and the ten largest hold about 27%. Time point defined: persistent/refractory GD, antithyroid drugs over 5 years with positive TRAb. Extracted PBMC RNA gave rise to the TCR library.

The origin of this receptor is a female donor with Graves disease. Sequenced material: peripheral blood mononuclear cells (PBMCs), taken when the disease was refractory, from a patient treated with antithyroid drugs. J is TRBJ2-7 and V is TRBV3-1, with 7 bases identical to TRBD2. This CDR3 is CASSQAGTNYEQYF. The CDR3 coding sequence is TGTGCCAGCAGCCAAGCCGGGACTAACTACGAGCAGTACTTC.